The rows below give T cell receptor beta chains drawn from one sample of a study of cytotoxic CD8 clonotypes in ibrutinib-treated CLL. Some clones are missing from TCRdb's copy, which holds only in-frame ones; the method was immunoSEQ multiplex PCR. Found here are about 39,000 clones, 68% of them singletons; the top ten hold 6.5% to 8%. Specimen: PBMCs, collected at disease progression, from a patient treated with ibrutinib. These receptors originate from a human donor with chronic lymphocytic leukemia. Both conserved end residues are part of each CDR3. D genes are given only for firm matches.

j_gene: TRBJ2-1
d_gene: .
v_gene: TRBV4-2
CDR3aa: CASSRALANNEQFF
CDR3nt: TGTGCCAGCAGCAGAGCCCTGGCTAACAATGAGCAGTTCTTC

j_gene: TRBJ1-4
d_gene: .
v_gene: TRBV5-1
CDR3aa: CASSLVGGVGNEKLFF
CDR3nt: TGCGCCAGCAGCTTGGTTGGAGGGGTCGGAAATGAAAAACTGTTTTTT

j_gene: TRBJ1-5
d_gene: .
v_gene: TRBV20-1
CDR3aa: CSALDGPQHF
CDR3nt: TGCAGTGCTTTGGATGGGCCCCAGCATTTT

j_gene: TRBJ2-5
d_gene: .
v_gene: TRBV7-9
CDR3aa: CASSEELQTQYF
CDR3nt: TGTGCCAGCAGCGAAGAATTGCAGACCCAGTACTTC

j_gene: TRBJ2-1
d_gene: TRBD1
v_gene: TRBV5-1
CDR3aa: CASSYLQGWSSYNEQFF
CDR3nt: TGCGCCAGCAGCTACCTACAGGGGTGGAGCTCCTACAATGAGCAGTTCTTC

j_gene: TRBJ1-1
d_gene: TRBD1
v_gene: TRBV11-3
CDR3aa: CASSSSIQGGTEAFF
CDR3nt: TGTGCCAGCAGCTCGTCCATACAGGGGGGCACTGAAGCTTTCTTT

j_gene: TRBJ2-5
d_gene: TRBD1
v_gene: TRBV11-2
CDR3aa: CASSQRQGVETQYF
CDR3nt: TGTGCCAGCAGTCAACGACAGGGTGTGGAGACCCAGTACTTC

j_gene: TRBJ2-7
d_gene: TRBD2
v_gene: TRBV19
CDR3aa: CASSMASGTTYEQYF
CDR3nt: TGTGCCAGTAGTATGGCTAGCGGGACAACCTACGAGCAGTACTTC

j_gene: TRBJ1-1
d_gene: TRBD1
v_gene: TRBV7-9
CDR3aa: CASSLGQAPEAFF
CDR3nt: TGTGCCAGCAGCTTGGGACAGGCCCCTGAAGCTTTCTTT

j_gene: TRBJ1-4
d_gene: TRBD1
v_gene: TRBV9
CDR3aa: CASSVGTGVNEKLFF
CDR3nt: TGTGCCAGCAGCGTAGGGACAGGGGTCAATGAAAAACTGTTTTTT

j_gene: TRBJ2-3
d_gene: TRBD2
v_gene: TRBV9
CDR3aa: CASSRQTSGKSTDTQYF
CDR3nt: TGTGCCAGCAGCCGACAGACTAGCGGGAAAAGCACAGATACGCAGTATTTT

j_gene: TRBJ1-4
d_gene: .
v_gene: TRBV5-6
CDR3aa: CASSLGPSHEKLFF
CDR3nt: TGTGCCAGCAGCTTGGGACCCTCCCATGAAAAACTGTTTTTT

j_gene: TRBJ2-1
d_gene: .
v_gene: TRBV5-6
CDR3aa: CASSYRDPHNEQFF
CDR3nt: TGTGCCAGCAGCTACCGGGACCCCCATAATGAGCAGTTCTTC

j_gene: TRBJ1-5
d_gene: .
v_gene: TRBV27
CDR3aa: CASSFGPLTNQPQHF
CDR3nt: TGTGCCAGCAGTTTCGGCCCATTGACCAATCAGCCCCAGCATTTT

j_gene: TRBJ2-2
d_gene: TRBD1
v_gene: TRBV11-2
CDR3aa: CASSSWTGRTGELFF
CDR3nt: TGTGCCAGCAGCTCCTGGACAGGGAGGACCGGGGAGCTGTTTTTT

j_gene: TRBJ1-2
d_gene: TRBD1
v_gene: TRBV10-3
CDR3aa: CAIRGRDRDGYTF
CDR3nt: TGTGCCATCAGGGGCCGGGACAGGGATGGCTACACCTTC

j_gene: TRBJ2-7
d_gene: .
v_gene: TRBV12-5
CDR3aa: CASDHYEQYF
CDR3nt: TGTGCTAGTGATCACTACGAGCAGTACTTC